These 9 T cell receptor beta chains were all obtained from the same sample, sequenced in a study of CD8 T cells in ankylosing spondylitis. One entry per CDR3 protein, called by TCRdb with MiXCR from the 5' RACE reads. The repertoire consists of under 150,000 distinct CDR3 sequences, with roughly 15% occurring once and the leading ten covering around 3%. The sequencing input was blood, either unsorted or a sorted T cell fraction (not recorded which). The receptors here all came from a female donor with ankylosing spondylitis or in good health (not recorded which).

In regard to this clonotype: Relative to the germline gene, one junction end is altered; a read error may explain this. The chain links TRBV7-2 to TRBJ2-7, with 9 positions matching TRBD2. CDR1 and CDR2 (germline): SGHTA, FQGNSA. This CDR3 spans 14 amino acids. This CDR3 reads CASSFGLAIYEHYF. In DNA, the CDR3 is TGTGCCAGCAGCTTTGGACTAGCGATCTACGAGCACTACTTC.

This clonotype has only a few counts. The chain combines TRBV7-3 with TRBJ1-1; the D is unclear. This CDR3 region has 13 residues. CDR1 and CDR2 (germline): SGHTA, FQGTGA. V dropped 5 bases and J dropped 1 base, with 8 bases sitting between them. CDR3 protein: CASSPNGNTEAFF. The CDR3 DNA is TGTGCCAGCAGCCCCAACGGGAACACTGAAGCTTTCTTT.

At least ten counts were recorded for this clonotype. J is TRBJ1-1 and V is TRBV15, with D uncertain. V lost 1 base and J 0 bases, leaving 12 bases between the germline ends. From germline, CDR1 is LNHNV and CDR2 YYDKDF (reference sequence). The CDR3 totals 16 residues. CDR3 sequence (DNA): TGTGCCACCAGCAGAGGAGGGCCGGCCTTGAACACTGAAGCTTTCTTT. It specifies CATSRGGPALNTEAFF.

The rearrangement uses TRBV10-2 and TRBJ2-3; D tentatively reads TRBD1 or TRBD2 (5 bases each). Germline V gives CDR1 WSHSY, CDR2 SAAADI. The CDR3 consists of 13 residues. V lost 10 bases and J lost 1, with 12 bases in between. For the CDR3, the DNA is TGCGCCACGAGGGGAGTAGGCACAGATACGCAGTATTTT. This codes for CATRGVGTDTQYF.

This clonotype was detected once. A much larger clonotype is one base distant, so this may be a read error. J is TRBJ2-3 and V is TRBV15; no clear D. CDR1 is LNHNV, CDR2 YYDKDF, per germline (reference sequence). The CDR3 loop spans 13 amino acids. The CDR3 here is CGTSRDLTDTQYF. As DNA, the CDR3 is TGTGGCACCAGCAGAGATTTGACAGATACGCAGTATTTT.

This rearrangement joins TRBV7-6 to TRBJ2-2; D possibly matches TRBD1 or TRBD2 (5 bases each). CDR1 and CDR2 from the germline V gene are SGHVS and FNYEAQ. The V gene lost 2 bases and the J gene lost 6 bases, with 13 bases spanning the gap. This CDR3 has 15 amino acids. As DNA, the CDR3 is TGTGCCAGCAGCTTACGGGACGGTCGGTCCGGGGAGCTGTTTTTT. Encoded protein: CASSLRDGRSGELFF.

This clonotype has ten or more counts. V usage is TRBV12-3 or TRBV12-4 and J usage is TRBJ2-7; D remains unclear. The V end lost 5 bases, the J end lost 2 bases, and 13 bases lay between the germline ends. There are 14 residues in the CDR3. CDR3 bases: TGTGCCAGCAGTGTACAGCCGATGGCCTACGAGCAGTACTTC. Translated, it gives CASSVQPMAYEQYF.

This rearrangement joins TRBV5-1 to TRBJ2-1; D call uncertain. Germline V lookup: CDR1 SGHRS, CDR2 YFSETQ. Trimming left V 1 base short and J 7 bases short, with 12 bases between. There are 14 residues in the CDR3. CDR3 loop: CASSLLPSVNEQFF. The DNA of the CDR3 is TGCGCCAGCAGCTTGTTGCCTTCTGTGAATGAGCAGTTCTTC.

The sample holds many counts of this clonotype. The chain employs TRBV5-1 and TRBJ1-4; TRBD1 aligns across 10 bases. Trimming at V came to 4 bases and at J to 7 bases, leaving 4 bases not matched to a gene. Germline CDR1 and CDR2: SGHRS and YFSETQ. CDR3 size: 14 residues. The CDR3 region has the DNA TGCGCCAGCAGCCCGGACAGGGGGTCTGAAAAACTGTTTTTT. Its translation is CASSPDRGSEKLFF.